This is a list of T cell receptor beta chains from one sample in a study of blood T cell repertoires in COVID-19. Assay used: immunoSEQ multiplex PCR; TCRdb lists only in-frame clones, some missing. The sample has roughly 140,000 clones; 82% are singletons. Sequenced sample: peripheral blood. These receptors all come from a woman older than 75 with acute or convalescent COVID-19. Both conserved end residues are part of each CDR3. The order of the fields is J gene, D gene, V gene, clone size, CDR3 protein, CDR3 DNA. D genes are given only for firm matches. Clone size appears in some rows only: once, few, many, or a class for an expanded clone.

J gene: TRBJ2-7; D gene: -; V gene: TRBV11-2; clone size: -; CDR3 protein: CASSLGWTGARRSEQYF; CDR3 DNA: TGTGCCAGCAGCTTAGGTTGGACGGGAGCGAGACGGTCCGAGCAGTACTTC
J gene: TRBJ2-1; D gene: TRBD1; V gene: TRBV4-2; clone size: -; CDR3 protein: CASSQRQGYNEQFF; CDR3 DNA: TGTGCCAGCAGCCAACGACAGGGCTACAATGAGCAGTTCTTC
J gene: TRBJ1-2; D gene: -; V gene: TRBV28; clone size: -; CDR3 protein: CASGWGQKSYTF; CDR3 DNA: TGTGCCAGCGGGTGGGGGCAGAAAAGCTACACCTTC
J gene: TRBJ2-3; D gene: TRBD1; V gene: TRBV7-3; clone size: -; CDR3 protein: CASSSGQGADTQYF; CDR3 DNA: TGTGCCAGCAGCTCTGGACAGGGTGCAGATACGCAGTATTTT
J gene: TRBJ1-2; D gene: TRBD1; V gene: TRBV19; clone size: few; CDR3 protein: CASSPLWTGALYGYTF; CDR3 DNA: TGTGCCAGTAGTCCCCTTTGGACAGGGGCCCTCTATGGCTACACCTTC
J gene: TRBJ1-2; D gene: -; V gene: TRBV19; clone size: -; CDR3 protein: CASSNNRNTNYGYTF; CDR3 DNA: TGTGCCAGTAGTAATAACAGGAATACTAACTATGGCTACACCTTC
J gene: TRBJ1-5; D gene: -; V gene: TRBV6-4; clone size: -; CDR3 protein: CASSWDTNQPQHF; CDR3 DNA: TGTGCCAGCAGCTGGGACACCAATCAGCCCCAGCATTTT
J gene: TRBJ1-5; D gene: -; V gene: TRBV2; clone size: -; CDR3 protein: CASSEFGRRSGQPQHF; CDR3 DNA: TGTGCCAGCAGTGAATTCGGCAGGAGGTCGGGGCAGCCCCAGCATTTT
J gene: TRBJ2-7; D gene: TRBD2; V gene: TRBV10-1; clone size: -; CDR3 protein: CASKPRGGRFSYEQYF; CDR3 DNA: TGCGCCAGCAAACCGCGGGGGGGGCGATTCTCCTACGAGCAGTACTTC
J gene: TRBJ1-2; D gene: -; V gene: TRBV6-1; clone size: -; CDR3 protein: CASSDLALSTVLYGYTF; CDR3 DNA: TGTGCCAGCAGTGACCTAGCCCTTTCAACGGTACTCTATGGCTACACCTTC
J gene: TRBJ2-5; D gene: -; V gene: TRBV28; clone size: -; CDR3 protein: CASSPGLPAIETQYF; CDR3 DNA: TGTGCCAGCAGTCCCGGACTTCCTGCAATTGAGACCCAGTACTTC
J gene: TRBJ1-2; D gene: TRBD1; V gene: TRBV4-1; clone size: -; CDR3 protein: CASSLPGTGNGYTF; CDR3 DNA: TGCGCCAGCAGCCTCCCCGGGACAGGGAATGGCTACACCTTC
J gene: TRBJ2-7; D gene: -; V gene: TRBV18; clone size: -; CDR3 protein: CASSPESPGYEQYF; CDR3 DNA: TGTGCCAGCTCACCAGAGAGCCCCGGGTACGAGCAGTACTTC
J gene: TRBJ2-3; D gene: -; V gene: TRBV27; clone size: -; CDR3 protein: CASSLIWGADTQYF; CDR3 DNA: TGTGCCAGCAGTCTCATTTGGGGGGCAGATACGCAGTATTTT
J gene: TRBJ2-5; D gene: -; V gene: TRBV28; clone size: few; CDR3 protein: CASSLRRAQETQYF; CDR3 DNA: TGTGCCAGCAGTCTCCGGAGGGCCCAAGAGACCCAGTACTTC
J gene: TRBJ2-1; D gene: -; V gene: TRBV6-5; clone size: -; CDR3 protein: CASTLPDSYNEQFF; CDR3 DNA: TGTGCCAGCACCCTACCGGACAGTTACAATGAGCAGTTCTTC
J gene: TRBJ1-4; D gene: TRBD1; V gene: TRBV5-1; clone size: -; CDR3 protein: CASSPKGQGNEKLFF; CDR3 DNA: TGCGCCAGCAGCCCAAAGGGACAGGGGAATGAAAAACTGTTTTTT
J gene: TRBJ1-6; D gene: -; V gene: TRBV7-9; clone size: -; CDR3 protein: CASSVTGISPLHF; CDR3 DNA: TGTGCCAGCAGCGTAACAGGGATATCACCCCTCCACTTT
J gene: TRBJ1-2; D gene: -; V gene: TRBV5-6; clone size: -; CDR3 protein: CASSPGGTSNYGYTF; CDR3 DNA: TGTGCCAGCAGCCCCGGGGGGACGTCTAACTATGGCTACACCTTC
J gene: TRBJ1-2; D gene: TRBD1; V gene: TRBV25-1; clone size: -; CDR3 protein: CASTSTGLDYGYTF; CDR3 DNA: TGTGCCAGCACATCGACAGGGTTGGACTATGGCTACACCTTC
J gene: TRBJ2-1; D gene: TRBD1; V gene: TRBV7-6; clone size: -; CDR3 protein: CASRLQGAGNEQFF; CDR3 DNA: TGTGCCAGCAGATTACAGGGGGCGGGGAATGAGCAGTTCTTC
J gene: TRBJ2-1; D gene: -; V gene: TRBV11-2; clone size: -; CDR3 protein: CASSLSPPTDLIYNEQFF; CDR3 DNA: TGTGCCAGCAGCTTATCCCCCCCGACAGACCTTATTTACAATGAGCAGTTCTTC
J gene: TRBJ2-3; D gene: -; V gene: TRBV5-6; clone size: -; CDR3 protein: CASSLVPNTDTQYF; CDR3 DNA: TGTGCCAGCAGCTTGGTTCCCAACACAGATACGCAGTATTTT
J gene: TRBJ1-3; D gene: -; V gene: TRBV28; clone size: -; CDR3 protein: CASSPESRGGNTIYF; CDR3 DNA: TGTGCCAGCAGCCCAGAATCCAGGGGCGGAAACACCATATATTTT
J gene: TRBJ1-3; D gene: TRBD1; V gene: TRBV19; clone size: -; CDR3 protein: CASTPGQGRYTIYF; CDR3 DNA: TGTGCCAGCACACCGGGACAGGGAAGATACACCATATATTTT
J gene: TRBJ1-1; D gene: -; V gene: TRBV5-1; clone size: -; CDR3 protein: CASSLGGGTEAFF; CDR3 DNA: TGCGCCAGCAGCTTGGGGGGAGGCACTGAAGCTTTCTTT
J gene: TRBJ2-3; D gene: -; V gene: TRBV6-4; clone size: -; CDR3 protein: CASSGEAGSTDTQYF; CDR3 DNA: TGTGCCAGCAGTGGTGAGGCAGGGAGCACAGATACGCAGTATTTT
J gene: TRBJ2-3; D gene: -; V gene: TRBV11-3; clone size: -; CDR3 protein: CASSLGGQKNTDTQYF; CDR3 DNA: TGTGCCAGCAGCTTAGGTGGGCAGAAAAACACAGATACGCAGTATTTT
J gene: TRBJ2-5; D gene: TRBD2; V gene: TRBV28; clone size: -; CDR3 protein: CASSFKWMAGTRKETQYF; CDR3 DNA: TGTGCCAGCAGTTTTAAGTGGATGGCAGGGACTAGGAAGGAGACCCAGTACTTC
J gene: TRBJ1-1; D gene: TRBD1; V gene: TRBV5-1; clone size: -; CDR3 protein: CASKILYRGSTEAFF; CDR3 DNA: TGCGCCAGCAAGATCCTTTACAGGGGAAGCACTGAAGCTTTCTTT
J gene: TRBJ2-3; D gene: -; V gene: TRBV12-5; clone size: -; CDR3 protein: CASGRSGADTQYF; CDR3 DNA: TGTGCTAGTGGGCGTTCAGGGGCAGATACGCAGTATTTT
J gene: TRBJ2-1; D gene: -; V gene: TRBV9; clone size: -; CDR3 protein: CASSVSLGDEQFF; CDR3 DNA: TGTGCCAGCAGCGTAAGCCTAGGGGATGAGCAGTTCTTC
J gene: TRBJ2-7; D gene: -; V gene: TRBV5-1; clone size: -; CDR3 protein: CASSPRRQSEEQYF; CDR3 DNA: TGCGCCAGCAGCCCCAGACGACAGTCCGAGGAGCAGTACTTC
J gene: TRBJ2-7; D gene: TRBD2; V gene: TRBV28; clone size: few; CDR3 protein: CASSYRTSFYEQYF; CDR3 DNA: TGTGCCAGCAGTTACCGGACTAGCTTCTACGAGCAGTACTTC
J gene: TRBJ1-1; D gene: -; V gene: TRBV7-9; clone size: -; CDR3 protein: CASSSRQDNTEAFF; CDR3 DNA: TGTGCCAGCAGCTCTCGACAGGACAACACTGAAGCTTTCTTT
J gene: TRBJ2-7; D gene: -; V gene: TRBV28; clone size: -; CDR3 protein: CASSPSGRVGEQYF; CDR3 DNA: TGTGCCAGCAGCCCCTCAGGCAGGGTGGGCGAGCAGTACTTC
J gene: TRBJ2-2; D gene: -; V gene: TRBV24-1; clone size: once; CDR3 protein: CATPSRGNTGELFF; CDR3 DNA: TGTGCCACCCCATCGCGGGGGAACACCGGGGAGCTGTTTTTT
J gene: TRBJ2-5; D gene: TRBD2; V gene: TRBV5-6; clone size: -; CDR3 protein: CASSLVGTSWEETQYF; CDR3 DNA: TGTGCCAGCAGCTTGGTCGGGACTAGCTGGGAGGAGACCCAGTACTTC
J gene: TRBJ1-6; D gene: -; V gene: TRBV15; clone size: -; CDR3 protein: CATSFAGRGGGSPLHF; CDR3 DNA: TGTGCCACCAGCTTTGCTGGGAGGGGTGGAGGTTCACCCCTCCACTTT
J gene: TRBJ1-6; D gene: -; V gene: TRBV7-9; clone size: -; CDR3 protein: CASSLSSGRTPLHF; CDR3 DNA: TGTGCCAGCAGCTTAAGTTCAGGGAGGACACCCCTCCACTTT
J gene: TRBJ1-4; D gene: -; V gene: TRBV15; clone size: few; CDR3 protein: CATQEGLGEKLFF; CDR3 DNA: TGTGCCACCCAGGAGGGGTTGGGTGAAAAACTGTTTTTT
J gene: TRBJ2-3; D gene: TRBD2; V gene: TRBV5-4; clone size: -; CDR3 protein: CASGFPAGEEGTDTQYF; CDR3 DNA: TGTGCCAGCGGGTTCCCAGCGGGAGAGGAGGGGACAGATACGCAGTATTTT
J gene: TRBJ2-5; D gene: -; V gene: TRBV7-9; clone size: few; CDR3 protein: CASSLSQGLQETQYF; CDR3 DNA: TGTGCCAGCAGCTTAAGTCAGGGATTACAAGAGACCCAGTACTTC
J gene: TRBJ1-1; D gene: TRBD1; V gene: TRBV28; clone size: few; CDR3 protein: CASSVWTGQPGAFF; CDR3 DNA: TGTGCCAGCAGTGTTTGGACAGGGCAGCCTGGAGCTTTCTTT
J gene: TRBJ2-3; D gene: TRBD2; V gene: TRBV28; clone size: -; CDR3 protein: CASSLHAGGSTDTQYF; CDR3 DNA: TGTGCCAGCAGTTTGCATGCGGGGGGGAGCACAGATACGCAGTATTTT
J gene: TRBJ2-2; D gene: -; V gene: TRBV19; clone size: -; CDR3 protein: CASSIGARDTGELFF; CDR3 DNA: TGTGCCAGTAGTATAGGGGCTCGCGACACCGGGGAGCTGTTTTTT
J gene: TRBJ2-7; D gene: -; V gene: TRBV20-1; clone size: -; CDR3 protein: CSATDRTYEQYF; CDR3 DNA: TGCAGTGCTACTGACAGGACCTACGAGCAGTACTTC
J gene: TRBJ2-7; D gene: TRBD1; V gene: TRBV19; clone size: -; CDR3 protein: CASSWCGGQGSRVQYF; CDR3 DNA: TGTGCCAGTAGTTGGTGCGGGGGACAGGGTTCGCGTGTGCAGTACTTC
J gene: TRBJ2-5; D gene: -; V gene: TRBV5-1; clone size: once; CDR3 protein: CASSSEGQQETQYF; CDR3 DNA: TGCGCCAGCAGCTCGGAGGGACAGCAAGAGACCCAGTACTTC
J gene: TRBJ2-5; D gene: TRBD2; V gene: TRBV11-2; clone size: few; CDR3 protein: CASRGLGLAAQETQYF; CDR3 DNA: TGTGCCAGCAGAGGGTTAGGACTAGCGGCACAAGAGACCCAGTACTTC
J gene: TRBJ1-5; D gene: TRBD1; V gene: TRBV19; clone size: -; CDR3 protein: CASSGVRDRGQPQHF; CDR3 DNA: TGTGCCAGTAGTGGAGTCCGGGACAGGGGTCAGCCCCAGCATTTT
J gene: TRBJ2-2; D gene: -; V gene: TRBV2; clone size: -; CDR3 protein: CASREGRGTGELFF; CDR3 DNA: TGTGCCAGCAGGGAGGGCCGAGGCACCGGGGAGCTGTTTTTT